Shown below are 5 T cell receptor beta chains from a single sample sequenced in a study of blood T cell repertoires in COVID-19. Repertoires were generated with immunoSEQ multiplex PCR, while TCRdb's copy carries only in-frame clones and drops some. The table lists tens of thousands of clones, 85% to 90% of them singletons. Specimen: peripheral blood. All receptors derive from a man aged 60 to 75 with active COVID-19.

In the case of this clone: This sample also contains other DNA sequences that code for the same CDR3. The rearrangement joins TRBV9 to TRBJ2-1; 7 nucleotides agree with TRBD2. CDR3 length equals 16 residues. V trimming: 2 bases; J trimming: 2 bases; junction bases outside the gene matches: 7. Germline lookup yields CDR1 SGDLS and CDR2 YYNGEE. The CDR3 region has the DNA TGTGCCAGCAGCGTGGCCCCCCTAGCGGCCTACAATGAGCAGTTCTTC. This gives the protein CASSVAPLAAYNEQFF.

The chain has TRBV12-1 and TRBJ2-3; the D call in the table, TRBD2, was not verified against the DNA. TRBV12-1 is a known pseudogene. The CDR3 runs to 17 residues. This chain's CDR3 is CASSFQRRAISTDTQYF. The CDR3 nucleotides read TGTGCCAGCAGCTTTCAACGGCGGGCCATCAGCACAGATACGCAGTATTTT.

In its sample, this clone was seen a few times. The chain links TRBV6-6 to TRBJ1-5; TRBD1 might be the D (6 bases). The CDR3 extends over 11 amino acids. Germline CDR1 MNHNY, CDR2 SVGAGI (reference sequence). Trimming shortened V by 5 bases and J by 10 bases, and 9 bases separated the two germline ends. The CDR3 is CASSPTGPQHF. CDR3 bases: TGTGCCAGCAGTCCGACAGGACCCCAGCATTTT.

This chain links TRBV6-5 with TRBJ2-7, with D uncertain. In germline, CDR1 is MNHEY, CDR2 SVGAGI. V shed 2 bases and J shed 3 bases, with 14 bases lying between them. The CDR3 runs 15 residues. This CDR3 reads CASSYGSGSYYEQYF. CDR3 coding DNA: TGTGCCAGCAGTTACGGCTCGGGTAGCTACTACGAGCAGTACTTC.

This chain links TRBV7-9 with TRBJ2-1, with 11 positions matching TRBD2. CDR3 length: 15 amino acids. Unmatched junction bases numbered 12, after V lost 7 bases and J lost 10 bases. CDR1 and CDR2 from the germline V gene are SEHNR and FQNEAQ (reference sequence). The CDR3 DNA is TGTGCCAGCAACGAAAAGGGTAGCGGGAGGGAAGAGCAGTTCTTC. This sequence encodes CASNEKGSGREEQFF.